This entry lists 20 T cell receptor beta chains sequenced from one sample in a study of regulatory T cells in long-lasting Graves disease. As to time point: newly diagnosed GD, antithyroid drugs for less than 3 months. Preparation of the TCR library used RNA extracted from PBMCs. Relying on iRepertoire HTBI primers and Arm-PCR of CDR3 regions, the team built TCR beta libraries. TCRdb recomputed calls from the multiplex PCR reads with MiXCR, one row per CDR3 protein. The top ten clones hold 12% of a sample with 450,000 to 500,000 distinct CDR3 sequences, roughly 15% of them seen once. The same sample was also used in a study of T cells in Graves' hyperthyroidism and ophthalmopathy.

The starting material was peripheral blood mononuclear cells (PBMCs), obtained at new diagnosis, from a patient treated with antithyroid drugs. The receptors come from a man between 35 and 55 years old with Graves disease.

This clonotype was seen only a few times. The genes are TRBV7-9 and TRBJ1-2, with D tentatively TRBD1 (5 bases). CDR1 and CDR2 (germline): SEHNR, FQNEAQ (reference sequence). The V gene lost 4 bases and the J gene lost 8 bases, with 14 bases spanning the gap. The CDR3 is 13 amino acids. The CDR3 loop is CASSSRDGFGYTF. The CDR3, as DNA: TGTGCCAGCAGCTCCCGGGACGGCTTCGGCTACACCTTC.

There are a few counts of this clonotype. The V call is TRBV27, the J call TRBJ2-1; 10 nucleotides agree with TRBD1. Per the germline V gene, CDR1 is MNHEY and CDR2 is SMNVEV (reference sequence). CDR3 size: 16 residues. Trimming at V came to 4 bases and at J to 9 bases, leaving 12 bases not matched to a gene. The chain's CDR3 is CASSSPEDRGHGEQFF. The CDR3 DNA is TGTGCCAGCAGTTCCCCCGAAGACAGGGGGCACGGTGAGCAGTTCTTC.

Many counts were recorded for this clonotype. In DNA, the CDR3 is TGTGCCACCAGTGACGCAACGGCGGGTGAGGACGAGCAGTACTTC. Translated: CATSDATAGEDEQYF. The J gene is TRBJ2-7, the V gene TRBV24-1; D perhaps matches TRBD2 (5 bases). The germline V and J ends were trimmed by 4 bases and 5 bases, with 17 bases remaining between them. Germline lookup yields CDR1 KGHDR and CDR2 SFDVKD. The CDR3 runs 15 residues.

This clonotype was seen at least ten times. The chain has TRBV6-1 and TRBJ1-2; D possibly corresponds to TRBD1 (6 bases). The V gene lost 5 bases and the J gene lost 4 bases, with 11 bases spanning the gap. In germline, CDR1 is MNHNS, CDR2 SASEGT. The CDR3 length is 13 residues. Here the CDR3 DNA reads TGTGCCAGCAGTCCGGACAGTGGCTATGGCTACACCTTC. Protein product: CASSPDSGYGYTF.

This clonotype was recorded many times. The V and J genes are TRBV11-2 and TRBJ2-1, with 7 nucleotides matching TRBD2. Germline V gives CDR1 SGHAT, CDR2 FQNNGV. After removal of 5 bases from V and 3 bases from J, the junction contained 7 bases not matched to a gene. The CDR3 length is 15 residues. CDR3 amino acids: CASSTGTTDYNEQFF. CDR3 coding DNA: TGTGCCAGCAGCACGGGGACTACCGACTACAATGAGCAGTTCTTC.

In this sample, this clonotype turned up a few times. The V and J genes are TRBV5-1 and TRBJ1-6, with D perhaps matching TRBD1 (5 bases). Germline CDR1 and CDR2: SGHRS and YFSETQ. The germline V and J ends were trimmed by 1 base and 8 bases, with 10 bases remaining between them. The CDR3 runs 14 residues. This chain's CDR3 is CASSLRGEDSPLHF. DNA for the CDR3: TGCGCCAGCAGCTTGCGAGGGGAGGATTCACCCCTCCACTTT.

There are many counts of this clonotype. This rearrangement joins TRBV28 to TRBJ2-7; the D gene is possibly TRBD1 (6 bases). V was shortened by 6 bases and J by 6 bases, with 15 bases between the two germline ends. Germline V gene data show CDR1 as MDHEN and CDR2 as SYDVKM. The CDR3 covers 13 residues. The CDR3 is CASRGTGTGEQYF. CDR3 nucleotide sequence: TGTGCCAGCAGGGGAACAGGGACCGGCGAGCAGTACTTC.

The V gene is TRBV19, the J gene TRBJ1-5, with D hard to call. The V and J ends lost 7 bases and 2 bases respectively, with 9 bases between them. The CDR3 length is 13 residues. Looked up from germline, CDR1 is LNHDA and CDR2 is SQIVND (reference sequence). The CDR3 loop reads CASTPARNQPQHF. The CDR3, as DNA: TGTGCCAGTACCCCCGCCCGCAATCAGCCCCAGCATTTT.

This clonotype occurred many times. The gene calls are TRBV20-1 and TRBJ2-5, with 8 bases identical to TRBD2. The CDR3 is made up of 13 amino acids. Trimming removed 4 bases from V and 4 bases from J; junction bases left unmatched: 5. The germline V gene encodes CDR1 DFQATT and CDR2 SNEGSKA (reference sequence). CDR3 in DNA: TGCAGTGCTATCCGAGCGGGAGCAGAGACCCAGTACTTC. Translation gives CSAIRAGAETQYF.

This clonotype was seen only a few times. The V gene is TRBV18, the J gene TRBJ2-3, with D perhaps TRBD2 (6 bases). V lost 1 base and J lost 0, with 14 bases in between. Germline assignment: CDR1 KGHSH and CDR2 LQKENI. The CDR3 has 17 residues. Written as DNA, the CDR3 is TGTGCCAGCTCACCACTGGCCGGACTAACTAGCACAGATACGCAGTATTTT. Its protein product is CASSPLAGLTSTDTQYF.

This clonotype was recorded a few times. The chain recombines TRBV20-1 with TRBJ2-2; 14 bases agree with TRBD2. Germline V gene sequence: CDR1 DFQATT, CDR2 SNEGSKA (reference sequence). Trimming removed 6 bases from V and 5 bases from J; junction bases left unmatched: 8. This CDR3 is built from 16 residues. As DNA, the CDR3 is TGCAGTGCCCCGGGACTAGCGGGAGATCGGACCGGGGAGCTGTTTTTT. Amino acid sequence: CSAPGLAGDRTGELFF.

This clonotype showed up just a few times. The genes are TRBV6-2 or TRBV6-3 and TRBJ2-7; TRBD2 agrees at 7 bases. The germline V gene has CDR1 MNHEY and CDR2 SVGEGT. V dropped 6 bases and J dropped 6; count of bases not matched to a gene: 11. This CDR3 has 14 amino acids. CDR3 sequence: CASSWDYPASEQYF. Written as DNA, the CDR3 is TGTGCCAGCAGCTGGGACTATCCCGCCTCCGAGCAGTACTTC.

At least ten counts were recorded for this clonotype. A junction boundary mismatches the germline segment, possibly from a read error. In nucleotides, the CDR3 is TGTGCCAGCAGTTTGGGGACTAGCTCCGAGCAGTACTTC. The encoded protein is CASSLGTSSEQYF. The chain recombines TRBV5-1 with TRBJ2-7; 9 positions agree with TRBD2. The CDR3 extends over 13 amino acids. Germline lookup yields CDR1 SGHRS and CDR2 YFSETQ.

This clonotype was seen many times. The chain has TRBV20-1 and TRBJ2-5, with D possibly matching TRBD2 (5 bases). V lost 5 bases, J lost 2 bases, and 12 bases lay in between. The CDR3 contains 13 residues. Germline assignment: CDR1 DFQATT and CDR2 SNEGSKA (reference sequence). The CDR3 DNA reads TGCAGTGCTGAAGAGAGAGGGCAAGAGACCCAGTACTTC. This codes for CSAEERGQETQYF.

The rearrangement joins TRBV5-1 to TRBJ2-2; TRBD1 agrees at 8 bases. From germline, CDR1 is SGHRS and CDR2 YFSETQ. V shed 0 bases, J shed 7 bases, and the junction held 5 bases outside the gene matches. The CDR3 is 15 amino acids. In DNA form, the CDR3 reads TGCGCCAGCAGCTTGGCTTCAGGGGGCGTCGGGGAGCTGTTTTTT. As protein: CASSLASGGVGELFF.

There are many counts of this clonotype. The chain is built from TRBV2 and TRBJ1-1; D call uncertain. This CDR3 has 14 amino acids. The V gene lost 5 bases and the J gene lost 3 bases, with 13 bases spanning the gap. The germline V gene encodes CDR1 SNHLY and CDR2 FYNNEI. The CDR3 is CASSPRHDYTEAFF. CDR3 in DNA: TGTGCCAGCAGTCCCCGACACGATTACACTGAAGCTTTCTTT.

This clonotype was picked up one time. This chain links TRBV7-2 with TRBJ1-1, with D unresolved. The germline V gene encodes CDR1 SGHTA and CDR2 FQGNSA. Trimming removed 5 bases from V and 11 bases from J, with 9 bases in between. The CDR3 is 10 amino acids. The chain's CDR3 is CASSRGRAFF. The CDR3 nucleotides are TGTGCCAGCAGCCGGGGTAGGGCTTTCTTT.

This clonotype appeared many times. The chain carries TRBV5-1 and TRBJ2-5, with 14 bases aligning to TRBD2. CDR3 size: 17 residues. Germline V gene sequence: CDR1 SGHRS, CDR2 YFSETQ. V was pared by 5 bases and J by 6 bases, with 12 bases of the junction left unmatched. CDR3 sequence (DNA): TGCGCCAGCAGAAAGGGACTAGCGGGAGAGAGGTCAAAGACCCAGTACTTC. Amino acids: CASRKGLAGERSKTQYF. Drawing the rest from reference TRBV5-1 and TRBJ2-5, the complete variable domain is KAGVTQTPRYLIKTRGQQVTLSCSPISGHRSVSWYQQTPGQGLQFLFEYFSETQRNKGNFPGRFSGRQFSNSRSEMNVSTLELGDSALYLCASRKGLAGERSKTQYFGPGTRLLVL.

Many counts were recorded for this clonotype. V usage is TRBV28 and J usage is TRBJ2-3; D is perhaps TRBD2 (5 bases). Germline V gene sequence: CDR1 MDHEN, CDR2 SYDVKM. This CDR3 comprises 13 residues. V lost 6 bases and J 3 bases, leaving 10 bases between the germline ends. The CDR3 DNA sequence: TGTGCCAGCAGCCAACGAGGGACAGATACGCAGTATTTT. Translating it yields CASSQRGTDTQYF.

This clonotype was recorded many times. The chain links TRBV10-3 to TRBJ2-5, with D uncertain. Germline CDR1 is ENHRY and CDR2 is SYGVKD. The CDR3 sequence is 11 residues long. V lost 10 bases and J 5 bases, leaving 11 bases between the germline ends. The CDR3 nucleotides are TGTGCCACCTCTAAATCGGAGACCCAGTACTTC. Translating it yields CATSKSETQYF.